This entry lists 3 T cell receptor beta chains sequenced from one sample in a study of T cells after yellow fever vaccination. TCRdb redid the calling of the 5' RACE reads with MiXCR, one entry per CDR3 protein. The table records around 260,000 distinct CDR3 sequences, around 4.9% of them present only once. The material sequenced was CD4+ T cells sorted from PBMCs, taken on the day of the yellow fever booster vaccination. These receptors came from a man younger than 35 who received the YFV17D yellow fever vaccine.

This clonotype was seen more than once but under ten times. The J gene is TRBJ2-7, the V gene TRBV19; D tentatively fits TRBD1 or TRBD2 (5 bases each). Germline CDR1 reads LNHDA; CDR2 reads SQIVND (reference sequence). There are 15 residues in the CDR3. Trimming took off 5 bases at V and 2 bases at J, with 16 bases between the two ends. CDR3 coding DNA: TGTGCCAGTAGTTTGCATTGGGACGGGACCTACGAGCAGTACTTC. It codes for CASSLHWDGTYEQYF. The variable domain in full, with the rest retrieved from reference TRBV19 and TRBJ2-7, is DGGITQSPKYLFRKEGQNVTLSCEQNLNHDAMYWYRQDPGQGLRLIYYSQIVNDFQKGDIAEGYSVSREKKESFPLTVTSAQKNPTAFYLCASSLHWDGTYEQYFGPGTRLTVT.

The gene calls are TRBV9 and TRBJ1-5; no clear D. This CDR3 region has 15 residues. Germline loops: CDR1 SGDLS, CDR2 YYNGEE. V lost 0 bases, J lost 2 bases, and 9 bases lay in between. CDR3 residues: CASSVGPWGNQPQHF. The CDR3 DNA sequence: TGTGCCAGCAGCGTAGGACCTTGGGGCAATCAGCCCCAGCATTTT.

On this clonotype itself: An end of the junction differs from the germline gene, which may be a read error. This chain connects TRBV7-9 to TRBJ2-3, with a tentative D call TRBD2 (5 bases). This CDR3 spans 12 amino acids. Germline CDR1 reads SEHNR; CDR2 reads FQNEAQ (reference sequence). CDR3 sequence: CASSVALTTQYF. The CDR3 nucleotides read TGTGCCAGCAGCGTAGCGCTAACTACGCAGTATTTT. Full variable domain (outside the CDR3, taken from reference TRBV7-9 and TRBJ2-3): DTGVSQNPRHKITKRGQNVTFRCDPISEHNRLYWYRQTLGQGPEFLTYFQNEAQLEKSRLLSDRFSAERPKGSFSTLEIQRTEQGDSAMYLCASSVALTTQYFGPGTRLTVL.